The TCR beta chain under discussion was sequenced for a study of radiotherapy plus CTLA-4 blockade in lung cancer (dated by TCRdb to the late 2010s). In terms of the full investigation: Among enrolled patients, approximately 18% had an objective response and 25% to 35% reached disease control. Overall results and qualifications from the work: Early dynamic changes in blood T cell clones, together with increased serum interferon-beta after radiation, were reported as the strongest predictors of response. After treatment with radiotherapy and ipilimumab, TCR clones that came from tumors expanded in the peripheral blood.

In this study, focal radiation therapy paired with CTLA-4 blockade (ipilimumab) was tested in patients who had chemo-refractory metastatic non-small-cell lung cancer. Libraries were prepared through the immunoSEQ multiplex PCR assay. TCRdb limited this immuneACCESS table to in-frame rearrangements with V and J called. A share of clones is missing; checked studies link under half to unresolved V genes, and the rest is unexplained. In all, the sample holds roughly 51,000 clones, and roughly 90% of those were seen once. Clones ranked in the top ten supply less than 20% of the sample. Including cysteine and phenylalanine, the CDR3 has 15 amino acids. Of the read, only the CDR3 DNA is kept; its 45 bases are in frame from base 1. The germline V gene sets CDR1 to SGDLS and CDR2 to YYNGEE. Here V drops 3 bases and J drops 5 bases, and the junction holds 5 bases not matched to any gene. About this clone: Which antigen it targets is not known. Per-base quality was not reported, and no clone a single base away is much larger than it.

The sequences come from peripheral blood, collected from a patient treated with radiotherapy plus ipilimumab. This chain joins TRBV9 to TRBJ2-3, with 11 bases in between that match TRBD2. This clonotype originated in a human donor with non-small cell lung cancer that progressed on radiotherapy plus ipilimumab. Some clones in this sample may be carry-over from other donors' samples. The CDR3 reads CASSALAGVGDTQYF. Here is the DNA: TGTGCCAGCAGCGCACTAGCGGGAGTAGGAGATACGCAGTATTTT.